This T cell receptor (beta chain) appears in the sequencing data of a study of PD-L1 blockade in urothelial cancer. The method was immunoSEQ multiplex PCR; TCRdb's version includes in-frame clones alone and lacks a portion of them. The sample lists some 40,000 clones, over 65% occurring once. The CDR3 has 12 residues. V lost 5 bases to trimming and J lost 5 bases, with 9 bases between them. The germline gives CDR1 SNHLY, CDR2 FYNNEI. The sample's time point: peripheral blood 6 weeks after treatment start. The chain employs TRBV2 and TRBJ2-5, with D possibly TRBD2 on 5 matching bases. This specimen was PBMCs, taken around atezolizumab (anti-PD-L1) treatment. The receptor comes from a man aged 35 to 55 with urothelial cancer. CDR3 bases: TGTGCCAGCAGTACTAGTCTCGAGACCCAGTACTTC. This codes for CASSTSLETQYF. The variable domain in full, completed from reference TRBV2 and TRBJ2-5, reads EPEVTQTPSHQVTQMGQEVILRCVPISNHLYFYWYRQILGQKVEFLVSFYNNEISEKSEIFDDQFSVERPDGSNFTLKIRSTKLEDSAMYFCASSTSLETQYFGPGTRLLVL.